This T cell receptor (beta chain) was documented in a study of blood T cell repertoires in COVID-19. Study context: PBMCs, B-cell-depleted T cells, or T cells provided the cDNA or gDNA that made up the material.

This CDR3 is 11 amino acids long. The germline V and J ends were trimmed by 7 bases and 5 bases, with 10 bases remaining between them. Looked up from germline, CDR1 is DFQATT and CDR2 is SNEGSKA (reference sequence). Authors' methods: Nucleated cell number was recorded as an estimate derived from reference gene primer amplification. Profiling relied on immunoSEQ multiplex PCR, and the TCRdb table lists in-frame clones only, not all of them. V and J calls and clone size follow that table, whereas D and trimming were derived from the DNA. The table lists a few hundred thousand clones, approximately 89% of them singletons.

The sequencing sample was made of peripheral blood. The receptor was derived from a man aged 40-49 years who had recovered from COVID-19. The V gene is TRBV20-1, the J gene TRBJ2-3; D not certain. This CDR3 reads CSGSHRDTQYF. For the CDR3, the DNA is TGCAGTGGGAGCCACCGAGATACGCAGTATTTT.